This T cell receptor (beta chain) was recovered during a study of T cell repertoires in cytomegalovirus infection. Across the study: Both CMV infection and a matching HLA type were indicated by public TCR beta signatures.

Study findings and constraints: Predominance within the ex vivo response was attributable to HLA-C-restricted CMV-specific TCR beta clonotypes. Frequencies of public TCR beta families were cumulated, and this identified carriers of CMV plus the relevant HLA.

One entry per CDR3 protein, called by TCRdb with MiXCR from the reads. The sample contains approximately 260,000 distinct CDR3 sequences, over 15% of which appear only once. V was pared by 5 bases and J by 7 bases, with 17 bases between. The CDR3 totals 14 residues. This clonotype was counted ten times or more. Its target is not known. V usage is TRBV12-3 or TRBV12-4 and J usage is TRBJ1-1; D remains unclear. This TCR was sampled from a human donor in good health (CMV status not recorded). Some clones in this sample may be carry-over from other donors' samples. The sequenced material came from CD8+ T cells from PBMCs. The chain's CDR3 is CASSPLQGPSEAFF. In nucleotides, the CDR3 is TGTGCCAGCAGTCCCCTCCAAGGGCCGAGTGAAGCTTTCTTT.